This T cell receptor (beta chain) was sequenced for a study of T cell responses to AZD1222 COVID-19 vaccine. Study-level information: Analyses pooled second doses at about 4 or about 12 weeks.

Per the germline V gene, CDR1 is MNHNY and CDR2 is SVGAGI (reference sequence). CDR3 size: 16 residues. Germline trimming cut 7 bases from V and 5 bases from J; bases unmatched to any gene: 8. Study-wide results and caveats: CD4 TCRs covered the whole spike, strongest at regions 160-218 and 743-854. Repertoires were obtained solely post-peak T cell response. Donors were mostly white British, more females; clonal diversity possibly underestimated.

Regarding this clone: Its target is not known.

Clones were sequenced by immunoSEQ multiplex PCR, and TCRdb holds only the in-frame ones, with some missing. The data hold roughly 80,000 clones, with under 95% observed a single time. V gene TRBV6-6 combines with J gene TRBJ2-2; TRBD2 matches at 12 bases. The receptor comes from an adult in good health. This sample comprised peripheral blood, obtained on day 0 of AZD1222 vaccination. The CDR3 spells CASTLPLAGGTGELFF. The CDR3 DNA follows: TGTGCCAGCACCCTACCGCTAGCGGGAGGGACCGGGGAGCTGTTTTTT.